This TCR beta chain stems from a study of PD-L1 blockade in urothelial cancer (dated by TCRdb to the late 2010s). For the wider study: All patients started therapy in about 2014 and received atezolizumab 1,200 mg intravenously every 3 weeks. Blood samples yielded a median of around 150,000 T cells and more than 80,000 unique TCRs, with median clonality 0.080. Blood samples were analyzed at two time points: 3 weeks after treatment start (second dose) and 6 weeks after treatment start. In the same patients, whole exome sequencing and RNA sequencing of pretreatment tumors were performed in addition to TCR sequencing. Ten or so patients reached durable clinical benefit, while 20 patients did not. Patients had an ECOG performance status of 0 or 1 and had received between 0 and 3 prior chemotherapy regimens. About 85% of the roughly 29 patients were identified as males with urothelial cancer of bladder origin, and a prior smoking history was reported by 18 of 29 patients. Durable clinical benefit was defined as a progression-free survival longer than 6 months, and TCR features were additionally tested against progression-free survival and overall survival. Somatic, immune and clinical correlates of response to PD-L1 blockade with atezolizumab in urothelial cancer were the focus of an exploratory multi-omic analysis. Over 28 patients had pretreatment blood TCR-seq, roughly 25 had at least one posttreatment blood collection, and roughly 25 had tumor TCR-seq. Pretreatment tumor samples and matched peripheral blood, collected serially before and after atezolizumab treatment, underwent TCR sequencing. General findings and caveats noted by the study authors: A pretreatment peripheral blood TCR clonality below the median was linked to improved progression-free and overall survival. Among patients with durable benefit, tumor-associated TCR clones showed greater expansion in peripheral blood 3 weeks after treatment started (n ≈ 24, p = 0.022). Because of the small sample size (n ≈ 27) and the many exploratory analyses performed, the results are intended to be regarded as hypothesis-generating.

Synthetic TCR analog templates were spiked into each PCR so that absolute template abundance could be estimated from read counts. The immunoSEQ assay was used to amplify TCRbeta CDR3 regions from genomic DNA with bias-controlled V and J gene primers. Rearranged TCRbeta segments were sequenced at approximately 20X coverage. The authors' analysis ran thus. Clustering was used to correct sequencing errors, and CDR3s were annotated against IMGT so that V, D and J genes could be assigned. Only productive TCRbeta rearrangements were used in downstream analyses, excluding out-of-frame or stop-codon sequences. Clonality was computed as one minus Shannon entropy normalized by the log of the number of unique productive sequences. Fisher's exact test with Benjamini-Hochberg correction, at a threshold of adjusted p below 0.01, was used to find clones that differed between time points or between blood and tumor. As stored in TCRdb, this immuneACCESS dataset retains in-frame rearrangements with V and J assigned. A fraction of the clones does not appear; measured against another copy, unresolved V genes explain less than half of the discrepancy, and the remainder lacks a known reason. The V and J calls and clone size were taken over from that table, and D and trimming were inferred from the DNA. The sample includes 90,000 or so clones, with 90% observed a single time. In total, the top ten clones hold around 1.7% of the sample.

Comments on this clone: Which antigen it targets is not known. No clone much larger than this one lies a single base away; base qualities are absent.

The time point label, as the study defines it: pretreatment peripheral blood. The cohort included roughly 29 patients with locally advanced or metastatic urothelial carcinoma who were treated at Memorial Sloan Kettering on a trial protocol. Peripheral blood mononuclear cells were collected pretreatment and during treatment, with between 1 and 8 total time points per patient. The Qiagen DNeasy Blood extraction kit was used to purify genomic DNA from total PBMCs and tumor samples. Collected pretreatment and during treatment, PBMCs were isolated and stored as previously described. The TCR comes from a man in his sixties with urothelial cancer. This material consisted of PBMCs, taken around atezolizumab (anti-PD-L1) treatment.

The CDR3 sequence is CASSLVWQNYEQYF. The nucleotide sequence reads TGTGCCAGCAGCTTAGTTTGGCAAAATTACGAGCAGTACTTC. The rearranged chain carries TRBV11-3 and TRBJ2-7, with no confidently assigned D gene. Between the V and J ends, shortened by 1 base and 4 bases respectively, the junction contains 11 bases. The germline V gene encodes CDR1 SGHNT and CDR2 YENEEA. Including cysteine and phenylalanine, the CDR3 has 14 amino acids. Just CDR3 DNA is preserved here, 42 bases in frame from base 1. Where the CDR3 stops, the reference TRBV11-3 and TRBJ2-7 genes take over; the full variable domain is EAGVVQSPRYKIIEKKQPVAFWCNPISGHNTLYWYLQNLGQGPELLIRYENEEAVDDSQLPKDRFSAERLKGVDSTLKIQPAELGDSAVYLCASSLVWQNYEQYFGPGTRLTVT.